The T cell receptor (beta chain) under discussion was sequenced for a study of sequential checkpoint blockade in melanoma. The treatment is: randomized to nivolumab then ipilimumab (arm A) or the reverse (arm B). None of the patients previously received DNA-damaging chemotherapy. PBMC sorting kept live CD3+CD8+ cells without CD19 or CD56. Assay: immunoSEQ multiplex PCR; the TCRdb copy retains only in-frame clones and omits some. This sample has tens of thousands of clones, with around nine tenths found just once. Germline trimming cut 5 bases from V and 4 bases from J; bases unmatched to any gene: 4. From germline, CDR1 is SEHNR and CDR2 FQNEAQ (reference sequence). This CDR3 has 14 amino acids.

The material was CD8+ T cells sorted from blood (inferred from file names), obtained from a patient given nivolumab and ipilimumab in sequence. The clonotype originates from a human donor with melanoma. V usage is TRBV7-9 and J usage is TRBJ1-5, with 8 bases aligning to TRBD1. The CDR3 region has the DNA TGTGCCAGCAGCCTCGGGACAGGTAATCAGCCCCAGCATTTT. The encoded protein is CASSLGTGNQPQHF.